The following is a TCR beta chain sequence with its context. Its antigen is not known. This specimen comes from a study of molecular identifiers for immune sequencing clone quantification. Study-level background: Replicate RNA from approximately 20,000 or 98,000 naive CD8 T cells formed five aliquots; four were sequenced.

The study, taken as a whole, reports: Naive cells had under 1% of molecules in clones above 20 RNA copies, effectors over 99%. Shared barcodes on identical TCR molecules could underestimate the sizes of highly expanded clones.

The use of previously described methods and listed TCR primers produced the bulk TCR libraries. A single record per CDR3 protein comes from TCRdb applying MiXCR to the PCR reads. Of some 100,000 distinct CDR3 sequences listed, around 33% are singletons. This TCR derives from a human donor in good health. Some libraries in this study had Jurkat cell RNA spiked in. Sample: naive CD8+ T cells from blood, with Jurkat cell RNA spiked in. Subset meaning: FACS-sorted CD8+CD4-CCR7+CD45RA+ naive T cells.

This CDR3 is CATSEFGTEQFF. Written as DNA, the CDR3 is TGTGCCACCAGTGAATTCGGGACGGAGCAGTTCTTC. V and J are TRBV24-1 and TRBJ2-1; possibly TRBD1 or TRBD2 for D (5 bases each). Trimming removed 4 bases at V and 10 bases at J, with 10 bases between. The CDR3 runs 12 residues. CDR1 KGHDR and CDR2 SFDVKD come from the germline V gene.